Included here is one T cell receptor beta chain sequence, with context. This entry comes from a study of control samples from healthy donors and cancer patients. Per the germline V gene, CDR1 is LGHNT and CDR2 is FRNRAP. V dropped 6 bases and J dropped 5 bases, with 10 bases sitting between them. CDR3 length: 13 residues. Profiling relied on immunoSEQ multiplex PCR, and the TCRdb table lists in-frame clones only, not all of them. The sample consists of approximately 170,000 clones, over 85% of them appearing once. Sample: blood. The chain couples TRBV12-5 to TRBJ1-4; TRBD1 might be the D (6 bases). The TCR comes from a young man in good health. CDR3 bases: TGTGCTAGTGGACAGGGAATGAATGAAAAACTGTTTTTT. The encoded protein is CASGQGMNEKLFF.